Presented here are 5 T cell receptor beta chains from one specimen sequenced in a study of blood T cell repertoires in COVID-19. Clones were read by immunoSEQ multiplex PCR, and TCRdb kept only the in-frame ones, dropping some. There are hundreds of thousands of clones in the sample; 80% to 90% occur only once, and 8.5% to 9.5% lies in the top ten. The sequencing sample was made of peripheral blood. Every receptor here comes from a woman in her 50s who had recovered from COVID-19.

The chain links TRBV6-2 or TRBV6-3 to TRBJ1-5; D not resolved. This CDR3 has 14 residues. The germline V and J ends were trimmed by 5 bases and 0 bases, with 8 bases remaining between them. Germline V gene data show CDR1 as MNHEY and CDR2 as SVGEGT. This CDR3 is CASSTQNSNQPQHF. In DNA, the CDR3 is TGTGCCAGCAGTACACAGAATAGCAATCAGCCCCAGCATTTT.

The gene calls are TRBV5-1 and TRBJ1-6; D is perhaps TRBD1 (6 bases). Germline V gives CDR1 SGHRS, CDR2 YFSETQ. The CDR3 contains 15 residues. Trimming left V 0 bases short and J 8 bases short, with 12 bases between. The CDR3 spells CASSLVRGADSPLHF. As DNA, the CDR3 is TGCGCCAGCAGCTTGGTACGGGGGGCAGATTCACCCCTCCACTTT.

This clone was counted once. The J gene is TRBJ2-2, the V gene TRBV6-6; TRBD1 aligns across 7 bases. The CDR3 totals 15 residues. After removal of 2 bases from V and 4 bases from J, the junction contained 4 bases not matched to a gene. The V gene's germline CDR1 is MNHNY and CDR2 SVGAGI (reference sequence). The CDR3 sequence: CASSYTTGSTGELFF. The CDR3 DNA reads as TGTGCCAGCAGTTACACGACAGGGTCCACCGGGGAGCTGTTTTTT.

This chain connects TRBV27 to TRBJ1-2; tentatively, D is TRBD1 (5 bases). Germline V gives CDR1 MNHEY, CDR2 SMNVEV (reference sequence). V dropped 4 bases and J dropped 4 bases, with 13 bases sitting between them. The CDR3 contains 14 residues. The CDR3 DNA is TGTGCCAGCAGTTACAGGCCCCTGGGCTATGGCTACACCTTC. Its protein is CASSYRPLGYGYTF.

This chain joins TRBV7-3 and TRBJ1-1, with D possibly matching TRBD1 (5 bases). The V gene lost 4 bases and the J gene lost 0 bases, with 9 bases spanning the gap. In germline, CDR1 is SGHTA, CDR2 FQGTGA. This CDR3 contains 14 residues. The CDR3 DNA follows: TGTGCCAGCAGCTCAGGGCCGATGAACACTGAAGCTTTCTTT. It specifies CASSSGPMNTEAFF. Complete variable domain (other parts from reference TRBV7-3 and TRBJ1-1): GAGVSQTPSNKVTEKGKYVELRCDPISGHTALYWYRQSLGQGPEFLIYFQGTGAADDSGLPNDRFFAVRPEGSVSTLKIQRTERGDSAVYLCASSSGPMNTEAFFGQGTRLTVV.